The rows below give T cell receptor beta chains drawn from one sample of a study of T-cell memory formation after mild COVID-19. Each CDR3 protein gets one entry after TCRdb re-called the 5' RACE reads with MiXCR. The table includes 120,000 or so distinct CDR3 sequences, 16% detected once. Material: PBMCs or a T cell subset sorted from them (not recorded which). The receptors were sampled from an adult woman who had mild COVID-19 (a few samples of this study predate the infection). Cell type and time point are not known. CDR3s include the opening cysteine and the closing phenylalanine or tryptophan. A D gene is named only where the DNA matches it firmly. Clone sizes are given selectively: once, few, many, or a class where the clone is expanded.

j_call,d_call,clone_size,v_call,cdr3_aa,cdr3_nt
TRBJ2-1,NA,NA,TRBV20-1,CSARDKGYNEQFF,TGCAGTGCTAGAGATAAGGGCTACAATGAGCAGTTCTTC
TRBJ1-4,TRBD1,few,TRBV20-1,CSARIRGEKLFF,TGCAGTGCTAGAATCAGGGGGGAAAAACTGTTTTTT
TRBJ2-6,NA,NA,TRBV29-1,CSVEEGSGANVLTF,TGCAGCGTTGAAGAGGGGTCTGGGGCCAACGTCCTGACTTTC
TRBJ2-2,TRBD2,NA,TRBV7-6,CASRSTSGGASGELFF,TGTGCCAGCAGGTCCACTAGCGGGGGGGCCTCCGGGGAGCTGTTTTTT
TRBJ2-7,NA,NA,TRBV19,CASSPDLYEQYF,TGTGCCAGTAGCCCCGATCTCTACGAGCAGTACTTC
TRBJ2-2,TRBD2,few,TRBV6-2/TRBV6-3,CASPPGTSGTNTGELFF,TGTGCCAGCCCCCCTGGGACTAGCGGGACGAACACCGGGGAGCTGTTTTTT
TRBJ2-2,NA,few,TRBV24-1,CATSDLAGKDTGELFF,TGTGCCACCAGTGATTTGGCAGGGAAAGACACCGGGGAGCTGTTTTTT
TRBJ1-1,NA,many,TRBV4-1,CASSQDILYQGPSTEAFF,TGCGCCAGCAGCCAAGATATCCTTTATCAGGGGCCAAGCACTGAAGCTTTCTTT
TRBJ2-3,NA,few,TRBV11-2,CASSLALFGATDTQYF,TGTGCCAGCAGCTTAGCGCTCTTCGGGGCCACAGATACGCAGTATTTT
TRBJ2-7,NA,few,TRBV3-1,CASSQAGAYEQYF,TGTGCCAGCAGCCAGGCCGGTGCCTACGAGCAGTACTTC
TRBJ2-7,NA,NA,TRBV11-3,CASSLITAAGYEQYF,TGTGCCAGCAGCTTAATTACAGCCGCTGGCTACGAGCAGTACTTC
TRBJ1-1,TRBD1,NA,TRBV19,CASSSRDRGSGTEAFF,TGTGCCAGTAGTAGCCGGGACAGGGGGTCGGGCACTGAAGCTTTCTTT
TRBJ2-1,TRBD2,NA,TRBV3-1,CASSLAGGTYNEQFF,TGTGCCAGCAGCCTAGCGGGGGGGACCTACAATGAGCAGTTCTTC
TRBJ2-6,NA,NA,TRBV12-3/TRBV12-4,CASSLTPVVSSGANVLTF,TGTGCCAGCAGTCTAACCCCGGTCGTTAGCTCTGGGGCCAACGTCCTGACTTTC
TRBJ2-3,NA,NA,TRBV4-3,CASSPRTGTGADTQYF,TGCGCCAGCAGCCCGAGGACCGGGACCGGGGCAGATACGCAGTATTTT
TRBJ2-7,NA,few,TRBV7-9,CASSSGNYGYYEQYF,TGTGCCAGCAGCTCCGGGAATTACGGCTACTACGAGCAGTACTTC
TRBJ1-6,NA,NA,TRBV5-1,CASSPRGTSPLHF,TGCGCCAGCAGCCCCAGGGGTACGTCACCCCTCCACTTT
TRBJ2-3,NA,NA,TRBV5-1,CASSRGVTDTQYF,TGCGCCAGCAGCAGGGGAGTCACAGATACGCAGTATTTT
TRBJ2-7,NA,few,TRBV7-9,CASSLRGTRTGDEQYF,TGTGCCAGCAGCCTACGGGGGACCCGGACGGGGGACGAGCAGTACTTC
TRBJ2-1,TRBD2,NA,TRBV20-1,CSARRREIHLPYNEQFF,TGCAGTGCTAGGAGGCGGGAGATACACCTACCCTACAATGAGCAGTTCTTC
TRBJ2-5,NA,NA,TRBV5-1,CASSPGSEETQYF,TGCGCCAGCAGCCCGGGGTCGGAAGAGACCCAGTACTTC
TRBJ2-1,TRBD1,few,TRBV12-3/TRBV12-4,CASSPGTEYNEQFF,TGTGCCAGCAGTCCCGGGACAGAATACAATGAGCAGTTCTTC
TRBJ1-1,NA,NA,TRBV12-3/TRBV12-4,CASSPGRGAEAFF,TGTGCCAGCAGCCCGGGGAGGGGAGCTGAAGCTTTCTTT
TRBJ2-3,NA,NA,TRBV7-2,CASSLVVGAGDTQYF,TGTGCCAGCAGCTTAGTTGTCGGGGCGGGGGATACGCAGTATTTT